The T cell receptor beta chain described here comes from a study of blood T cell repertoires in COVID-19. Here immunoSEQ multiplex PCR was the method, and the copy in TCRdb shows in-frame clones only, minus some. The sample lists 81,000 or so clones; around 92% were seen once. This CDR3 region has 14 residues. Germline V gives CDR1 MNHEY, CDR2 SVGAGI. The V end was cut by 6 bases, the J end by 2 bases, with 12 bases between. This clone was seen once. The sequenced material came from peripheral blood. The V and J genes are TRBV6-5 and TRBJ2-3, with D perhaps TRBD2 (6 bases). This TCR was recovered from a woman in her sixties with active COVID-19. Here the CDR3 reads CASRRDSHTDTQYF. CDR3 DNA: TGTGCCAGCAGACGGGACTCCCACACAGATACGCAGTATTTT.